Each of the 32 T cell receptor beta chains below was sequenced from the same sample in a study of blood T cells in healthy people across ages. A sample-barcoded 5' primer and a J-beta primer mix were used in a second PCR of about 6 to 12 cycles. TCRdb ran MiXCR on the 5' RACE reads and lists one entry per CDR3 protein. Of 450,000 to 700,000 distinct CDR3 sequences detected, 25% to 30% appear once; the ten largest clones hold under 20%. Sequenced sample: blood. These receptors were collected from a woman between 70 and 85 years old in good health.

This clonotype was detected a few times. A read error may produce the germline difference seen at one junction end. The chain has TRBV20-1 and TRBJ2-5; possible D gene TRBD2, 5 bases. The CDR3 contains 16 residues. CDR1 and CDR2 from the germline V gene are DFQATT and SNEGSKA (reference sequence). The CDR3 DNA reads as TGCAGTGCTAGAGGCGAAGGTGATGCCCTCTACAATGAGCGGTTCTTC. Amino acid sequence: CSARGEGDALYNERFF.

A few counts support this clonotype. V is TRBV4-3 and J is TRBJ2-3; D is unclear. Looked up from germline, CDR1 is LGHNA and CDR2 is YSLEER. V gave up 1 base and J gave up 9 bases, with 17 bases separating them. The CDR3 consists of 15 residues. CDR3 loop: CASSQGKGVRSTQYF. Here the CDR3 DNA reads TGCGCCAGCAGCCAAGGAAAAGGTGTTCGGTCGACGCAGTATTTT.

A few counts support this clonotype. The CDR3 bases are TGCAGTGCTAGTCTCAATGGAGGGACCCAGTACTTC. This codes for CSASLNGGTQYF. The chain combines TRBV20-1 with TRBJ2-5, with a tentative D call TRBD2 (5 bases). Deletions cut 3 bases from V and 7 bases from J, with 12 bases between. Germline CDR1 is DFQATT and CDR2 is SNEGSKA (reference sequence). The CDR3 has 12 amino acids.

This clonotype was recorded a few times. The V and J genes are TRBV12-3 or TRBV12-4 and TRBJ2-1; 8 nucleotides line up with TRBD2. Trimming removed 2 bases from V and 7 bases from J; junction bases left unmatched: 4. The CDR3 consists of 14 residues. The CDR3 protein is CASSLLAGPNEQFF. Here the CDR3 DNA reads TGTGCCAGCAGTTTACTAGCGGGTCCGAATGAGCAGTTCTTC.

The rearrangement links TRBV6-5 to TRBJ2-1; 10 nucleotides match TRBD2. V was clipped by 4 bases and J by 5 bases; unmatched bases: 8. The CDR3 extends over 16 amino acids. The germline CDR1 and CDR2 sequences are MNHEY and SVGAGI. CDR3 sequence: CASSSLLLAGDNEQFF. CDR3 coding DNA: TGTGCCAGCAGTTCTCTACTCCTAGCGGGGGACAATGAGCAGTTCTTC.

In its sample, this clonotype was seen a few times. The genes are TRBV6-2 or TRBV6-3 and TRBJ2-5; TRBD2 is a possible D gene (6 bases). V was cut by 7 bases and J by 1 base, with 10 bases left in between. The CDR3 extends over 13 amino acids. In germline, CDR1 is MNHEY, CDR2 SVGEGT. The CDR3 loop is CASTPAGQETQYF. CDR3 coding DNA: TGTGCCAGCACCCCAGCGGGCCAAGAGACCCAGTACTTC.

The chain links TRBV25-1 to TRBJ1-2; perhaps TRBD1 as D (5 bases). V was trimmed by 1 base and J by 0 bases, leaving 9 bases between them. The CDR3 length is 15 residues. Germline lookup yields CDR1 MGHDK and CDR2 SYGVNS. Here the CDR3 DNA reads TGTGCCAGCAGTGAATTGGTGACAGCTAACTATGGCTACACCTTC. This translates into CASSELVTANYGYTF.

The rearrangement uses TRBV4-3 and TRBJ2-6; no clear D. The germline V gene has CDR1 LGHNA and CDR2 YSLEER. This CDR3 spans 17 amino acids. Trimming removed 0 bases at V and 0 bases at J, with 9 bases between. Here the CDR3 reads CASSQDLTGSGANVLTF. The CDR3 nucleotides are TGCGCCAGCAGCCAAGATTTAACGGGCTCTGGGGCCAACGTCCTGACTTTC.

This clonotype showed up just once. With a much larger clone just one base away, this may be a read error. This CDR3 fails to terminate in the conserved phenylalanine or tryptophan, so it likely reflects a read error. The chain carries TRBV7-3 and TRBJ2-5; D may match TRBD1 or TRBD2 (5 bases each). The J call could be wrong; TRBJ2-1 is a better fit for the DNA end. Germline V gives CDR1 SGHTA, CDR2 FQGTGA. The CDR3 spans 15 residues. For the CDR3, the DNA is TGTGCCAGCAGCTTAGATGGGGGTTCTGGAAGTGAGCAGTTCTCC. It encodes CASSLDGGSGSEQFS.

The chain is built from TRBV7-2 and TRBJ2-5; D remains ambiguous. The CDR3 runs to 13 residues. CDR1 is SGHTA and CDR2 is FQGNSA in the germline V gene. V was shortened by 5 bases and J by 3 bases, with 10 bases between the two germline ends. The CDR3 DNA follows: TGTGCCAGCAGCCCCAACCGCAAAGAGACCCAGTACTTC. It is translated as CASSPNRKETQYF. The full variable domain, with the rest looked up from reference TRBV7-2 and TRBJ2-5, is GAGVSQSPSNKVTEKGKDVELRCDPISGHTALYWYRQSLGQGLEFLIYFQGNSAPDKSGLPSDRFSAERTGGSVSTLTIQRTQQEDSAVYLCASSPNRKETQYFGPGTRLLVL.

This clonotype came up a few times. The chain has TRBV4-2 and TRBJ2-7; TRBD1 agrees at 9 bases. V trimming: 1 base; J trimming: 3 bases; junction bases outside the gene matches: 1. The CDR3 contains 14 residues. Germline values: CDR1 LGHNA, CDR2 YNFKEQ. Here the CDR3 reads CASSQGQGDYEQYF. CDR3 bases: TGTGCCAGCAGCCAAGGACAGGGGGACTACGAGCAGTACTTC.

This clonotype was seen only a few times. The rearrangement links TRBV18 to TRBJ2-5; 7 bases match TRBD2. The assigned J gene may be wrong: the sequence end matches TRBJ2-7 better. Germline values: CDR1 KGHSH, CDR2 LQKENI. The CDR3 loop spans 17 amino acids. This CDR3 reads CASSPRGPSGQSYEQYF. CDR3 coding DNA: TGTGCCAGCTCACCGCGAGGCCCTAGCGGCCAGTCCTACGAGCAGTACTTC.

The table lists this clonotype with a few counts. The gene calls are TRBV21-1 and TRBJ2-6. TRBV21-1 is a pseudogene. There are 17 residues in the CDR3. The CDR3: CASSKIIGLSGANVLTF. CDR3 in DNA: TGTGCCAGCAGCAAAATCATCGGGCTCTCTGGGGCCAACGTCCTGACTTTC.

This chain uses TRBV12-3 or TRBV12-4 with TRBJ1-3; a possible D gene is TRBD1 (5 bases). The CDR3 loop spans 17 amino acids. V was cut by 4 bases and J by 0 bases, with 16 bases left in between. The CDR3 here is CASSYDLNRHSGNTIYF. The CDR3 DNA sequence: TGTGCCAGCAGTTACGATCTGAACAGGCACTCTGGAAACACCATATATTTT.

The J gene is TRBJ1-4, the V gene TRBV5-5; 9 positions match TRBD1. Germline trimming cut 3 bases from V and 7 bases from J; bases unmatched to any gene: 7. The CDR3 covers 15 residues. CDR1 and CDR2 (germline): SGHKS, YYEKEE (reference sequence). CDR3 loop: CASSSTTGGGEKLFF. The CDR3 nucleotides read TGTGCCAGCAGCTCGACGACAGGGGGGGGTGAAAAACTGTTTTTT.

This chain joins TRBV9 and TRBJ1-2; 10 bases match TRBD1. Looked up from germline, CDR1 is SGDLS and CDR2 is YYNGEE. This CDR3 comprises 15 residues. V was clipped by 0 bases and J by 4 bases; unmatched bases: 3. For the CDR3, the DNA is TGTGCCAGCAGCGTAGGACAGGGGGCGATCTATGGCTACACCTTC. Its translation: CASSVGQGAIYGYTF.

This sequence joins TRBV6-5 and TRBJ1-2; unclear D gene. V lost 6 bases to trimming and J lost 12 bases, with 14 bases between them. This CDR3 is built from 11 residues. Germline V gene lookup returns CDR1 MNHEY and CDR2 SVGAGI. The DNA of the CDR3 is TGTGCCAGCAGAGCCCGGGGTTTCAACACCTTC. It encodes CASRARGFNTF.

This chain uses TRBV20-1 with TRBJ2-4; maybe TRBD1 (5 bases). CDR1 and CDR2 (germline): DFQATT, SNEGSKA (reference sequence). Trimming took off 4 bases at V and 0 bases at J, with 19 bases between the two ends. CDR3 length: 17 amino acids. The CDR3 DNA follows: TGCAGTGCTATTGGAACAGGCCGGGCCATAGCCAAAAACATTCAGTACTTC. Its translation: CSAIGTGRAIAKNIQYF.

This clonotype came up a few times. The CDR3 here is CASSLDNRAPNEKLFF. CDR3 sequence (DNA): TGTGCCAGCAGCTTGGATAACAGGGCCCCTAATGAAAAACTGTTTTTT. The chain links TRBV5-6 to TRBJ1-4; maybe TRBD1 (6 bases). The V end lost 0 bases, the J end lost 3 bases, and 12 bases lay between the germline ends. Germline V lookup: CDR1 SGHDT, CDR2 YYEEEE. The CDR3 has 16 residues.

This clonotype was picked up a small number of times. V is TRBV25-1 and J is TRBJ1-5; 7 bases are shared with TRBD1. CDR3 size: 14 residues. The junction had 3 bases not matched to a gene; V was cut back by 5 bases and J by 2 bases. Germline V CDR1 and CDR2: MGHDK, SYGVNS. CDR3 region: CASSKTGGNQPQHF. DNA for the CDR3: TGTGCCAGCAGTAAAACAGGGGGCAATCAGCCCCAGCATTTT.

This chain joins TRBV20-1 and TRBJ1-4, with 7 positions matching TRBD1. Germline V lookup: CDR1 DFQATT, CDR2 SNEGSKA (reference sequence). The CDR3 runs 14 residues. J was trimmed by 8 bases and V by 3 bases; bases with no gene match: 9. In nucleotides, the CDR3 is TGCAGTGCTAGGATGGACAGGCTTGGGGAAAAACTGTTTTTT. Translation: CSARMDRLGEKLFF.

This clonotype occurred a few times. V and J are TRBV4-2 and TRBJ2-1, with D maybe TRBD1 (5 bases). From germline, CDR1 is LGHNA and CDR2 YNFKEQ. This CDR3 spans 14 amino acids. The germline V and J ends were trimmed by 1 base and 7 bases, with 11 bases remaining between them. The CDR3: CASSQVPRVNEQFF. Here the CDR3 DNA reads TGTGCCAGCAGCCAAGTCCCCAGGGTTAATGAGCAGTTCTTC.

This clonotype occurred many times. The chain carries TRBV7-9 and TRBJ2-3; D remains unclear. The CDR3 sequence is 15 residues long. The V and J ends lost 2 bases and 0 bases respectively, with 9 bases between them. CDR1 and CDR2 from the germline V gene are SEHNR and FQNEAQ (reference sequence). The CDR3 loop reads CASSLTTLSTDTQYF. DNA of the CDR3: TGTGCCAGCAGCTTAACTACCCTTAGCACAGATACGCAGTATTTT.

This clonotype was detected only once. The V gene is TRBV7-9, the J gene TRBJ2-5, with D unresolved. CDR1 SEHNR and CDR2 FQNEAQ come from the germline V gene (reference sequence). Trimming pared 9 bases from V and 4 bases from J, leaving 9 bases between. The CDR3 has 11 amino acids. The CDR3 DNA is TGTGCCAGAGGGTTGGGAGAGACCCAGTACTTC. It specifies CARGLGETQYF.

Only a few counts were recorded for this clonotype. The rearrangement links TRBV30 to TRBJ2-5; 8 nucleotides align to TRBD1. CDR3 size: 11 residues. The V gene end was trimmed by 5 bases and the J gene end by 5 bases; junction bases not matched to a gene: 1. Germline CDR1 reads GTSNPN; CDR2 reads SVGIG (reference sequence). The DNA of the CDR3 is TGTGCCTGGGACAGGGGTGAGACCCAGTACTTC. It specifies CAWDRGETQYF. The whole variable domain, remainder taken from reference TRBV30 and TRBJ2-5, is SQTIHQWPATLVQPVGSPLSLECTVEGTSNPNLYWYRQAAGRGLQLLFYSVGIGQISSEVPQNLSASRPQDRQFILSSKKLLLSDSGFYLCAWDRGETQYFGPGTRLLVL.

The chain couples TRBV7-8 to TRBJ1-2, with TRBD1 matching over 7 bases. Trimming took 5 bases from V and 7 from J; bases not matched to a gene: 13. Per germline, CDR1 SGHVS and CDR2 FQNEAQ. The CDR3 is 15 residues long. CDR3 in DNA: TGTGCCAGCAGCCCCCGGACAGGCGACATCTTTGGCTACACCTTC. It codes for CASSPRTGDIFGYTF.

This sequence joins TRBV5-1 and TRBJ2-1, with 8 bases fitting TRBD1. Germline V lookup: CDR1 SGHRS, CDR2 YFSETQ. The V and J ends lost 2 bases and 12 bases, in that order; junction bases with no gene match: 7. The CDR3 length is 13 residues. CDR3 DNA sequence: TGCGCCAGCAGCTTTGGACCAGGGGGCCGGCAGTTCTTC. Amino acids: CASSFGPGGRQFF.

The chain recombines TRBV9 with TRBJ2-3, with a weak D call TRBD2 (7 bases). The CDR3 is 16 residues long. The germline CDR1 and CDR2 sequences are SGDLS and YYNGEE. V was shortened by 0 bases and J by 3 bases, with 14 bases between the two germline ends. The CDR3 DNA sequence: TGTGCCAGCAGCGTAGCTGGCGGGGGCCCAACAGATACGCAGTATTTT. This sequence encodes CASSVAGGGPTDTQYF.

This clonotype has ten or more counts. The gene calls are TRBV5-1 and TRBJ2-7, with TRBD1 as a possible D gene (6 bases). V was shortened by 3 bases and J by 5 bases, with 15 bases between the two germline ends. The CDR3 spans 14 residues. Germline V lookup: CDR1 SGHRS, CDR2 YFSETQ. The CDR3 loop is CASSSPGQYHEQYF. CDR3 coding DNA: TGCGCCAGCAGCTCACCGGGACAATACCACGAGCAGTACTTC.

This clonotype was counted a few times. V is TRBV27 and J is TRBJ2-7, with D perhaps matching TRBD1 (6 bases). Trimming shortened V by 6 bases and J by 4 bases, and 13 bases separated the two germline ends. The CDR3 has 13 residues. CDR1 and CDR2 from the germline V gene are MNHEY and SMNVEV (reference sequence). CDR3 coding DNA: TGTGCCAGCAGCGACAGGTCTAGGTACGAGCAGTACTTC. Its translation: CASSDRSRYEQYF.

The chain is built from TRBV4-2 and TRBJ2-1; the D call may be TRBD1 or TRBD2 (5 bases each). Germline assignment: CDR1 LGHNA and CDR2 YNFKEQ. The V end was cut by 5 bases, the J end by 5 bases, with 19 bases between. The length of the CDR3 is 16 residues. The CDR3: CASSLGRADLNNEQFF. DNA of the CDR3: TGTGCCAGCAGCTTGGGACGAGCGGACCTTAACAATGAGCAGTTCTTC.

The CDR3 bases are TGCAGCGTTGATGAGGCGAACACCGGGGAGCTGTTTTTT. Amino acid sequence: CSVDEANTGELFF. The rearrangement joins TRBV29-1 to TRBJ2-2; no definite D call. Germline V gene sequence: CDR1 SQVTM, CDR2 ANQGSEA. V was cut by 3 bases and J by 0 bases, with 5 bases left in between. CDR3 length equals 13 residues.